The 26 T cell receptor beta chains reported below all come from one sample, sequenced in a study of cytomegalovirus exposure and HLA in healthy donors. This table comes from immunoSEQ multiplex PCR, and its TCRdb copy is limited to in-frame clones, with some not included. Of 330,000 or so clones listed, roughly 85% are singletons. Sequencing was done on a sample of PBMCs. The source of these receptors is a woman aged 18-30 years in good health and CMV-seronegative.

This chain links TRBV5-5 with TRBJ2-7; possibly TRBD1 for D (7 bases). This CDR3 comprises 14 residues. Trimming left V 0 bases short and J 4 bases short, with 11 bases between. Germline V gene sequence: CDR1 SGHKS, CDR2 YYEKEE (reference sequence). The CDR3 loop reads CASSLAAGGYEQYF. In DNA form, the CDR3 reads TGTGCCAGCAGCTTGGCGGCAGGGGGGTACGAGCAGTACTTC. Combining the CDR3 with reference TRBV5-5 and TRBJ2-7 gives the whole variable domain DAGVTQSPTHLIKTRGQQVTLRCSPISGHKSVSWYQQVLGQGPQFIFQYYEKEERGRGNFPDRFSARQFPNYSSELNVNALLLGDSALYLCASSLAAGGYEQYFGPGTRLTVT.

This sequence joins TRBV6-5 and TRBJ2-7; 8 bases map to TRBD2. The germline gives CDR1 MNHEY, CDR2 SVGAGI. Germline trimming cut 2 bases from V and 3 bases from J; bases unmatched to any gene: 6. CDR3 length equals 15 residues. CDR3 in amino acids: CASSYRREGHYEQYF. In nucleotides, the CDR3 is TGTGCCAGCAGTTACCGTCGGGAGGGACACTACGAGCAGTACTTC.

This clone turned up a few times. J is TRBJ1-2 and V is TRBV10-3; 10 bases are shared with TRBD1. The V gene end was trimmed by 3 bases and the J gene end by 3 bases; junction bases not matched to a gene: 7. This CDR3 spans 16 amino acids. CDR1 and CDR2 (germline): ENHRY, SYGVKD. In DNA form, the CDR3 reads TGTGCCATCAGTGACCCAGGGGGGACAGGGGACTATGGCTACACCTTC. It is translated as CAISDPGGTGDYGYTF.

The genes are TRBV9 and TRBJ2-1, with 8 bases aligning to TRBD2. With V trimmed by 0 bases and J by 2 bases, 13 bases remained unmatched. Germline-derived CDR1 and CDR2 are SGDLS and YYNGEE. The CDR3 is 19 amino acids. The CDR3 region has the DNA TGTGCCAGCAGCGTAGTCTTTGCTGCGGCGGGAGGTGCCTACAATGAGCAGTTCTTC. Protein product: CASSVVFAAAGGAYNEQFF.

V gene TRBV6-5 combines with J gene TRBJ2-7; D is possibly TRBD2 (5 bases). V lost 0 bases and J lost 2, with 11 bases in between. The CDR3 is made up of 15 amino acids. Germline CDR1 and CDR2: MNHEY and SVGAGI. For the CDR3, the DNA is TGTGCCAGCAGTTACTCGGGCGGGTCCCCCTACGAGCAGTACTTC. Its protein product is CASSYSGGSPYEQYF.

This clone was recorded once. This rearrangement joins TRBV9 to TRBJ1-1; TRBD1 might be the D (5 bases). The CDR3 has 16 residues. Trimming removed 4 bases at V and 2 bases at J, with 18 bases between. Germline V gives CDR1 SGDLS, CDR2 YYNGEE. CDR3 sequence reads: CASSLSWGGSNTEAFF. The DNA of the CDR3 is TGTGCCAGCAGCCTTTCCTGGGGGGGGAGCAACACTGAAGCTTTCTTT.

V is TRBV19 and J is TRBJ2-7; D uncertain. Between the trimmed V and J ends, which lost 5 bases and 5 bases, there was a span of 10 bases. This CDR3 region has 12 residues. Germline-derived CDR1 and CDR2 are LNHDA and SQIVND (reference sequence). CDR3 loop: CASSPSRDEQYF. CDR3 DNA: TGTGCCAGTAGTCCCTCCCGGGACGAGCAGTACTTC.

The V gene is TRBV5-1, the J gene TRBJ2-7, with a tentative D call TRBD2 (5 bases). The ends were cut back, 4 bases at V and 4 bases at J, with 9 bases in the middle. This CDR3 comprises 12 residues. Germline lookup yields CDR1 SGHRS and CDR2 YFSETQ. The CDR3 DNA follows: TGCGCCAGCAGCCGGGGTACGTACGAGCAGTACTTC. Translated: CASSRGTYEQYF.

This clone was picked up one time. The CDR3: CASSRTGISYNEQFF. The DNA of the CDR3 is TGTGCCAGCAGTAGGACGGGGATCTCCTACAATGAGCAGTTCTTC. This chain uses TRBV27 with TRBJ2-1; weak D call: TRBD2 (5 bases). Germline CDR1 reads MNHEY; CDR2 reads SMNVEV (reference sequence). The length of the CDR3 is 15 residues. V lost 5 bases, J lost 0 bases, and 11 bases lay in between.

The V and J genes are TRBV6-1 and TRBJ2-1, with unresolved D. Germline V gives CDR1 MNHNS, CDR2 SASEGT. The CDR3 extends over 12 amino acids. The V gene lost 5 bases and the J gene lost 6 bases, with 8 bases spanning the gap. CDR3 sequence: CASSYRSNEQFF. CDR3 DNA sequence: TGTGCCAGCAGTTATCGCAGCAATGAGCAGTTCTTC.

CDR3 in amino acids: CASSPRDRSNQPQHF. In DNA form, the CDR3 reads TGTGCCAGCAGTCCCCGGGACAGGAGCAATCAGCCCCAGCATTTT. This chain links TRBV28 with TRBJ1-5, with 8 bases identical to TRBD1. This CDR3 contains 15 residues. V shed 5 bases and J 1 base; nucleotides not matched to a gene: 4. CDR1 is MDHEN, CDR2 SYDVKM, per germline. The complete variable domain, with remaining parts taken from reference TRBV28 and TRBJ1-5, reads DVKVTQSSRYLVKRTGEKVFLECVQDMDHENMFWYRQDPGLGLRLIYFSYDVKMKEKGDIPEGYSVSREKKERFSLILESASTNQTSMYLCASSPRDRSNQPQHFGDGTRLSIL.

This clone showed up just a few times. This chain links TRBV29-1 with TRBJ2-7, with a weak D call TRBD2 (6 bases). Germline CDR1 is SQVTM and CDR2 is ANQGSEA. V lost 7 bases, J lost 5 bases, and 21 bases lay in between. This CDR3 contains 14 residues. Written as DNA, the CDR3 is TGCAGCGGTACGATCGGGGGTAGAGGGAACGAGCAGTACTTC. It yields the protein CSGTIGGRGNEQYF.

This sequence joins TRBV10-3 and TRBJ2-3; 9 positions agree with TRBD2. J was trimmed by 6 bases and V by 10 bases; bases with no gene match: 14. Germline-derived CDR1 and CDR2 are ENHRY and SYGVKD. This CDR3 spans 15 amino acids. The CDR3 bases are TGTGCCACCAGAACGCCGCGGGAGGGCGCGGATACGCAGTATTTT. Protein product: CATRTPREGADTQYF.

The chain recombines TRBV2 with TRBJ2-5; TRBD2 might be the D (5 bases). CDR3 size: 13 residues. V lost 7 bases and J lost 0, with 9 bases in between. CDR1 and CDR2 from the germline V gene are SNHLY and FYNNEI. In nucleotides, the CDR3 is TGTGCCAGCATTAAGGGAGACCAAGAGACCCAGTACTTC. It is translated as CASIKGDQETQYF.

The chain combines TRBV25-1 with TRBJ2-7; possible D gene TRBD2, 5 bases. Germline V gene lookup returns CDR1 MGHDK and CDR2 SYGVNS. The CDR3 has 16 residues. The ends were cut back, 1 base at V and 1 base at J, with 14 bases in the middle. The CDR3 protein is CASSEFAGRSSYEQYF. The CDR3 bases are TGTGCCAGCAGTGAATTTGCGGGCAGGAGTTCCTACGAGCAGTACTTC.

In its sample, this clone was seen once. V gene TRBV7-7 combines with J gene TRBJ2-5, with 15 bases that match TRBD2. This CDR3 region has 16 residues. V was pared by 5 bases and J by 5 bases, with 6 bases of the junction left unmatched. CDR1 is SSHAT and CDR2 is FNYEAQ in the germline V gene (reference sequence). The CDR3 region is CASSLGLAGGWETQYF. As DNA, the CDR3 is TGTGCCAGCAGCCTCGGACTAGCGGGAGGGTGGGAGACCCAGTACTTC.

This rearrangement joins TRBV6-6 to TRBJ2-7; TRBD1 aligns across 7 bases. The CDR3 runs 13 residues. The trim removed 6 bases at V and 6 bases at J, leaving 8 bases unmatched. Germline CDR1 is MNHNY and CDR2 is SVGAGI (reference sequence). The CDR3 sequence is CASRSDRDGEQYF. Here the CDR3 DNA reads TGTGCCAGCAGATCAGACAGGGACGGCGAGCAGTACTTC.

The genes are TRBV4-2 and TRBJ2-2; the match to TRBD1 covers 12 bases. J lost 3 bases, V lost 6 bases, and 2 bases had no gene match. The CDR3 extends over 15 amino acids. Germline V gene sequence: CDR1 LGHNA, CDR2 YNFKEQ. The CDR3 nucleotides read TGTGCCAGCAGGGGACAGGGGGCCGACACCGGGGAGCTGTTTTTT. This encodes CASRGQGADTGELFF.

The V call is TRBV7-9, the J call TRBJ2-3; TRBD2 matches at 11 bases. This CDR3 region has 15 residues. Germline V CDR1 and CDR2: SEHNR, FQNEAQ (reference sequence). V gave up 4 bases and J gave up 0 bases; unmatched junction bases: 0. CDR3 in DNA: TGTGCCAGCAGCTGGACTAGCGGGAGCACAGATACGCAGTATTTT. Protein product: CASSWTSGSTDTQYF.

This clone has at least ten counts. The chain has TRBV7-8 and TRBJ1-5; D not certain. V lost 1 base and J lost 1, with 17 bases in between. The CDR3 runs to 18 residues. The germline CDR1 and CDR2 sequences are SGHVS and FQNEAQ. The CDR3 is CASSLGGRASRSNQPQHF. The CDR3 coding sequence is TGTGCCAGCAGCTTAGGAGGGAGGGCTTCGCGGAGCAATCAGCCCCAGCATTTT.

This chain's CDR3 is CSASTPEKLFF. The DNA for the CDR3 is TGCAGTGCTAGTACTCCGGAAAAACTGTTTTTT. V gene TRBV20-1 combines with J gene TRBJ1-4; no definite D call. V gave up 3 bases and J gave up 8 bases, with 7 bases separating them. The germline CDR1 and CDR2 sequences are DFQATT and SNEGSKA (reference sequence). The CDR3 has 11 amino acids.

The gene calls are TRBV4-3 and TRBJ2-7, with 7 bases identical to TRBD2. This CDR3 is built from 18 residues. Losses at the gene ends were 3 bases for V and 9 bases for J; bases not matched to a gene: 23. Germline loops: CDR1 LGHNA, CDR2 YSLEER. The CDR3 protein is CASSHGLNGGSGPGGQYF. The CDR3 nucleotides read TGCGCCAGCAGCCATGGCCTAAATGGTGGTAGCGGACCGGGGGGGCAGTACTTC.

The V and J genes are TRBV6-5 and TRBJ1-5; tentative D call: TRBD1 (6 bases). V shed 5 bases and J shed 1 base, with 9 bases lying between them. The CDR3 sequence is 14 residues long. The V gene's germline CDR1 is MNHEY and CDR2 SVGAGI. The CDR3 nucleotides read TGTGCCAGCAGTCCCCAGGGGAGCAATCAGCCCCAGCATTTT. It is translated as CASSPQGSNQPQHF.

The rearrangement uses TRBV10-3 and TRBJ1-2; tentatively, D is TRBD1 (6 bases). Trimming took off 2 bases at V and 1 base at J, with 11 bases between the two ends. This CDR3 comprises 15 residues. Germline V CDR1 and CDR2: ENHRY, SYGVKD. For the CDR3, the DNA is TGTGCCATCAGTGAGGGGGCAGGGGTTAACTATGGCTACACCTTC. It encodes CAISEGAGVNYGYTF.

This clone was detected a few times. The V and J genes are TRBV7-8 and TRBJ1-5; perhaps TRBD1 as D (6 bases). In germline, CDR1 is SGHVS, CDR2 FQNEAQ. The V end was cut by 5 bases, the J end by 4 bases, with 12 bases between. The CDR3 loop spans 14 amino acids. The CDR3 nucleotides read TGTGCCAGCAGCCCCCGGACAGCTAATCAGCCCCAGCATTTT. This codes for CASSPRTANQPQHF.

The V call is TRBV29-1, the J call TRBJ2-3, with 9 bases matching TRBD2. The length of the CDR3 is 14 residues. From germline, CDR1 is SQVTM and CDR2 ANQGSEA. V shed 6 bases and J 0 bases; nucleotides not matched to a gene: 4. Here the CDR3 DNA reads TGCAGCGTGGGACTAGCAGCTAGCACAGATACGCAGTATTTT. It is translated as CSVGLAASTDTQYF.